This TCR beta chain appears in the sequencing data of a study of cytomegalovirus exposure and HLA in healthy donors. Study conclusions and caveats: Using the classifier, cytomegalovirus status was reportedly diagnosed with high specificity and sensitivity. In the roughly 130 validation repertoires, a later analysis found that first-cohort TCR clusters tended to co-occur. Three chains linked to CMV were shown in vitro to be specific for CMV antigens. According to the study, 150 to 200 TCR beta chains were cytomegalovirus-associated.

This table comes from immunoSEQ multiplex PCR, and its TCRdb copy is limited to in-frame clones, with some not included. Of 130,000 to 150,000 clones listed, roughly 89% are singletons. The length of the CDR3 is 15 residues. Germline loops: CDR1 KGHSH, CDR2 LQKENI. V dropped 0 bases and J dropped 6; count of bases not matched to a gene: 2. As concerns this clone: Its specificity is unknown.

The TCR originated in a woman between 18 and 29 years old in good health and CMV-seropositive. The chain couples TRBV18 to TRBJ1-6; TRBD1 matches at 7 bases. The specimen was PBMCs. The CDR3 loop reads CASSPPGQINSPLHF. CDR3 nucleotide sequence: TGTGCCAGCTCACCACCGGGACAGATTAATTCACCCCTCCACTTT.